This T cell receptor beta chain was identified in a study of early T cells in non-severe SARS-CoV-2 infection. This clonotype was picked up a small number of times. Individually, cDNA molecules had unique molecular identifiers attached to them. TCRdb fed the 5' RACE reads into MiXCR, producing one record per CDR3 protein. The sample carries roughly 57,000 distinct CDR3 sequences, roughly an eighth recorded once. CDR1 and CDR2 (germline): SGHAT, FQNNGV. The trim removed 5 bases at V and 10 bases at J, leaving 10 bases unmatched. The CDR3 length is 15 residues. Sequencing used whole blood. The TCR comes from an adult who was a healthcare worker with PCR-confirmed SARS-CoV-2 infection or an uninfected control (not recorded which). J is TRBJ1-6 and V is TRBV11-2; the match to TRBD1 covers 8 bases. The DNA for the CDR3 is TGTGCCAGCAGCCGGACGGACAGGGCGGACTCACCCCTCCACTTT. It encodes CASSRTDRADSPLHF.